A selection of T cell receptor beta chains follows, all from one sample in a study of a mutant IDH1 vaccine in newly diagnosed glioma. Clones were read by immunoSEQ multiplex PCR, and TCRdb kept only the in-frame ones, dropping some. The table shows 60,000 to 75,000 clones, with over 70% occurring only once. The sequencing here drew on peripheral blood mononuclear cells (PBMCs), taken from a glioma patient treated with radiotherapy, temozolomide or both. The receptors shown here come from a woman aged 18-29 years with glioma. Some clones in this sample may be carry-over from other donors' samples. Both conserved end residues are trimmed from each CDR3.

ASSAQGIFGYT,TRBV6-1,TRBJ1-2
ASTPMVEGGGYT,TRBV5-5,TRBJ1-2
ASSLDLGSTYEQY,TRBV11-2,TRBJ2-7
ASSRTLTEAF,TRBV6-6,TRBJ1-1
ASSLAPKTQY,TRBV5-1,TRBJ2-5
ASSERGGTEAF,TRBV6-1,TRBJ1-1
ASSQGPNPNEKLF,TRBV4-1,TRBJ1-4
ASSVVGTGGIYGYT,TRBV9,TRBJ1-2
SAEADTEAF,TRBV20-1,TRBJ1-1
ASSYSPGLGNTIY,TRBV6-6,TRBJ1-3
ASSPRFGGTGTDTQY,TRBV11-3,TRBJ2-3
ATSRRPDKAF,TRBV15,TRBJ1-1
ASSTRTGLRTDTQY,TRBV9,TRBJ2-3
ASGLRGTGGRNTEAF,TRBV12-5,TRBJ1-1
ASSQDRDWTGGKTEAF,TRBV14,TRBJ1-1
ASRGLREGTGEQY,TRBV2,TRBJ2-7
ASRPETGSSPAQY,TRBV7-2,TRBJ2-3
ASSFVTGAAF,TRBV7-2,TRBJ1-1
ASPPRGGPPLNQPQH,TRBV23-1,TRBJ1-5
ASRELARQETQY,TRBV6-1,TRBJ2-5
ASSHLDQGVGYGYT,TRBV4-1,TRBJ1-2
ASSLNRGNTEAF,TRBV6-1,TRBJ1-1